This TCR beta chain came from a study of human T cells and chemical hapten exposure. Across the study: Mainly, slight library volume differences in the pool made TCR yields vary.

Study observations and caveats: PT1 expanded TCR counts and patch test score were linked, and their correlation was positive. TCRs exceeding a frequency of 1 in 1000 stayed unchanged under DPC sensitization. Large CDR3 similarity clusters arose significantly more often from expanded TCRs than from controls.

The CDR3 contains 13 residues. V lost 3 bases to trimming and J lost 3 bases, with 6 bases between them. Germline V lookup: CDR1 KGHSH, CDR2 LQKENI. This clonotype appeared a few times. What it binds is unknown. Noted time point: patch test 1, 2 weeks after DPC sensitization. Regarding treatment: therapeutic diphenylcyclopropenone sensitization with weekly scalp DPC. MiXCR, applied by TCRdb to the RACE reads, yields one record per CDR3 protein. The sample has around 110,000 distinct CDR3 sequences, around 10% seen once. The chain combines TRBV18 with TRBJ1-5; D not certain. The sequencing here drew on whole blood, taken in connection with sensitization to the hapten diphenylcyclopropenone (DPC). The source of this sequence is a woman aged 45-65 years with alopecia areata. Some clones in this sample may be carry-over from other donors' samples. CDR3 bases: TGTGCCAGCTCACCGGGGAACAATCAGCCCCAGCATTTT. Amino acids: CASSPGNNQPQHF.